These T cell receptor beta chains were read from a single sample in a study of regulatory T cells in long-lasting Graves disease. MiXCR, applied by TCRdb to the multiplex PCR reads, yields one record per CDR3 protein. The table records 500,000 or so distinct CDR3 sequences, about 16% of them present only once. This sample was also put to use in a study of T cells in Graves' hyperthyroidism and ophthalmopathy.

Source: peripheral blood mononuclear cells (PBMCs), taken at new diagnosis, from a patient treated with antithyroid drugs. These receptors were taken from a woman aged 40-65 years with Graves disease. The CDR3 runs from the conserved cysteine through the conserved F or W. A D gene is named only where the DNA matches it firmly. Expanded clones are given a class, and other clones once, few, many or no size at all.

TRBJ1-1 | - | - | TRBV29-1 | CSCSGSLPTEAFF | TGCAGCTGTTCCGGGAGCTTACCCACTGAAGCTTTCTTT
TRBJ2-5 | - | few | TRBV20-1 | CSARDPGYRETQYF | TGCAGTGCTAGAGATCCAGGGTATCGAGAGACCCAGTACTTC
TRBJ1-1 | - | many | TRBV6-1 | CASSEEWGAEAFF | TGTGCCAGCAGTGAAGAATGGGGGGCTGAAGCTTTCTTT
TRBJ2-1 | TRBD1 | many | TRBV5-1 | CASSRDRLSYNEQFF | TGCGCCAGCAGCCGGGACAGGCTCTCCTACAATGAGCAGTTCTTC
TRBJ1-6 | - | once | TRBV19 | CASSTRPAGNSPLHF | TGTGCCAGTAGTACCCGACCGGCGGGGAATTCACCCCTCCACTTT
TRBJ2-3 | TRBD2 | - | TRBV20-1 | CSARPPSGGAYTDTQYF | TGCAGTGCTAGACCCCCCAGCGGGGGGGCCTACACAGATACGCAGTATTTT
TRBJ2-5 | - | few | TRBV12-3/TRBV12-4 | CASRRIKRGETQYF | TGTGCCAGCAGGCGGATTAAACGCGGGGAGACCCAGTACTTC
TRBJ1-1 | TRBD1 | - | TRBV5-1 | CASSLGDRELEENTEAFF | TGCGCCAGCAGCTTGGGTGACAGGGAATTGGAGGAGAACACTGAAGCTTTCTTT
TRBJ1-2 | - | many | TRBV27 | CASSLEGGGGYTF | TGTGCCAGCAGTTTAGAAGGTGGAGGGGGCTACACCTTC
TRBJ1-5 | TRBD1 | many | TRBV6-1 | CASSVGDRNNQPQHF | TGTGCCAGCAGTGTCGGGGACAGGAATAATCAGCCCCAGCATTTT
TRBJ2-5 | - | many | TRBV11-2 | CASSAGQNLGTQYF | TGTGCCAGCAGCGCGGGACAGAACTTAGGGACCCAGTACTTC
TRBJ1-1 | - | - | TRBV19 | CAVLTEMNTEAFF | TGTGCCGTATTGACAGAGATGAACACTGAAGCTTTCTTT
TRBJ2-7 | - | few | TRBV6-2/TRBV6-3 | CASRARYGGEAYEQYF | TGTGCCAGCAGAGCGCGTTACGGCGGGGAAGCCTACGAGCAGTACTTC
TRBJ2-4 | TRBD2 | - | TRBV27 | CASSFGRGVYNEQYF | TGTGCCAGCAGTTTCGGGCGGGGGGTATACAATGAGCAGTACTTC
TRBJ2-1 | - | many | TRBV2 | CASSLGPYNEQFF | TGTGCCAGCAGCCTCGGGCCTTACAATGAGCAGTTCTTC
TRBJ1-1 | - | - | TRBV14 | CASSINRDRDIPHGTEAFF | TGTGCCAGCAGTATAAATAGGGATCGGGACATCCCCCACGGCACTGAAGCTTTCTTT
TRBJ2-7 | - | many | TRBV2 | CASSAGSYEQYF | TGTGCCAGCAGCGCCGGCTCCTACGAGCAGTACTTC
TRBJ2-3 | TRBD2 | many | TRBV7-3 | CASSLTWAGGTDTQYF | TGTGCCAGCAGCTTAACGTGGGCGGGGGGCACAGATACGCAGTATTTT